The clone carrying this T cell receptor beta chain has a handful of counts. Its specificity is not known. In building TCR beta libraries, iRepertoire HTBI primers were used together with Arm-PCR of CDR3 regions. In the source study's methods: Sequenced samples collectively carried approximately 58 TRBV and 12 to 15 TRBJ segments. TCRdb itself ran the multiplex PCR reads through MiXCR, one entry per CDR3 protein. It is TCRdb's table, rather than the study itself, that gives the V and J calls and clone size. The sample includes hundreds of thousands of distinct CDR3 sequences, roughly 12% of them seen just once. The entry originates in a study of regulatory T cells in long-lasting Graves disease. General study findings and limits: Results may be inaccurate due to the small sample size. Clonotypes that were public and shared totalled fewer than 3,500 in persistent patients versus 800 to 1,000 in new patients.

Noted time point: newly diagnosed GD, antithyroid drugs for less than 3 months. Extracted RNA from PBMCs served as the source of the TCR library. Germline assignment: CDR1 MNHEY and CDR2 SVGEGT. J gave up 12 bases and V 4 bases, and 8 bases lay outside the gene matches. CDR3 size: 13 residues. This sample was also put to use in a study of T cells in Graves' hyperthyroidism and ophthalmopathy. As reported in that work: First-round RT-PCR with HTBI primers amplified the TCR CDR3 region.

This rearrangement joins TRBV6-2 or TRBV6-3 to TRBJ2-7; 11 bases are shared with TRBD1. The TCR was taken from a man aged 25 to 45 with Graves disease. The material was peripheral blood mononuclear cells (PBMCs), obtained at new diagnosis, from a patient treated with antithyroid drugs. The CDR3 DNA reads TGTGCCAGCAGTTCCCGGGACAGGGGGGCCCCGTACTTC. Protein: CASSSRDRGAPYF.